One sample yielded the 9 T cell receptor beta chains listed below, sequenced in a study of metastatic and nonmetastatic thyroid tumors (dated by TCRdb to about 2020). The library was obtained by PCR. The instrument given in TCRdb is Illumina HiSeq 4000. TCRdb redid the processing of the public reads, applying fastp at Q25 and MiXCR, and retained in-frame beta chains. A total of tens of thousands of clones appear in this sample, 20% to 25% of them only once. Over 9% of the sample belongs to the ten largest clones. None of the patients had been given any treatment before thyroid surgery. The sequenced sample was blood. These receptors all stem from a female donor with papillary thyroid cancer or a benign thyroid nodule (not recorded which). Some clones in this sample may be carry-over from other donors' samples.

This clone has a count of ten or more. The V gene is TRBV2, the J gene TRBJ2-5, with D possibly being TRBD2 (5 bases). Trimming stripped 7 bases from V and 4 bases from J, with 22 bases between. CDR1 and CDR2 from the germline V gene are SNHLY and FYNNEI. The CDR3 has 16 amino acids. The CDR3 region has the DNA TGTGCCAGCATGAATGGTTTTGGACGTGAGGGAGAGACCCAGTACTTC. Encoded protein: CASMNGFGREGETQYF. Full variable domain (remainder filled in from reference TRBV2 and TRBJ2-5): EPEVTQTPSHQVTQMGQEVILRCVPISNHLYFYWYRQILGQKVEFLVSFYNNEISEKSEIFDDQFSVERPDGSNFTLKIRSTKLEDSAMYFCASMNGFGREGETQYFGPGTRLLVL.

This clone has a count of ten or more. V and J are TRBV4-1 and TRBJ1-5; D is uncertain. Germline assignment: CDR1 MGHRA and CDR2 YSYEKL. The CDR3 is 14 residues long. V was pared by 4 bases and J by 5 bases, with 12 bases between. DNA of the CDR3: TGCGCCAGCAGCCGCACACAGCTTGATCAGCCCCAGCATTTT. Amino acids: CASSRTQLDQPQHF.

In this sample, this clone is medium-sized (0.01 to 0.1%). The chain uses TRBV27 and TRBJ2-7, with D perhaps assigned TRBD1 or TRBD2 (5 bases each). CDR3 length: 15 amino acids. Per the germline V gene, CDR1 is MNHEY and CDR2 is SMNVEV (reference sequence). Trimming stripped 6 bases from V and 3 bases from J, with 18 bases between. The CDR3 nucleotides are TGTGCCAGCAGGCCGGGACGCAACTCGTTCTACGAGCAGTACTTC. This translates into CASRPGRNSFYEQYF.

The chain employs TRBV27 and TRBJ1-5; TRBD1 matches at 7 bases. The trim removed 8 bases at V and 1 base at J, leaving 2 bases unmatched. This CDR3 is built from 13 residues. The germline V gene has CDR1 MNHEY and CDR2 SMNVEV (reference sequence). The CDR3 sequence is CASAGQSNQPQHF. Written as DNA, the CDR3 is TGTGCCAGCGCGGGACAGAGCAATCAGCCCCAGCATTTT.

In this sample, this clone turned up many times. This chain connects TRBV6-1 to TRBJ1-6; D remains unclear. V lost 7 bases to trimming and J lost 8 bases, with 12 bases between them. The germline V gene encodes CDR1 MNHNS and CDR2 SASEGT. The CDR3 contains 13 residues. CDR3 protein: CASIGGLHSPLHF. The DNA of the CDR3 is TGTGCCAGCATAGGCGGACTACATTCACCCCTCCACTTT.

Turning to this clone: At one boundary the junction diverges from the germline segment, which might be a read error. The CDR3 nucleotides are TGCAGTGCTACGGGACTAGACAACAATGTGCAGTTCTTC. Its translation: CSATGLDNNVQFF. J is TRBJ2-1 and V is TRBV20-1, with TRBD2 identical over 8 bases. In germline, CDR1 is DFQATT, CDR2 SNEGSKA (reference sequence). The length of the CDR3 is 13 residues.

This clone was counted many times. The V gene is TRBV6-1, the J gene TRBJ2-6; the D gene is possibly TRBD1 (6 bases). Germline loops: CDR1 MNHNS, CDR2 SASEGT. This CDR3 is built from 16 residues. The V and J ends lost 6 bases and 0 bases respectively, with 12 bases between them. Written as DNA, the CDR3 is TGTGCCAGCAGCCCGACAGGAAGCTCTGGGGCCAACGTCCTGACTTTC. The encoded protein is CASSPTGSSGANVLTF.

This clone occurred many times. The rearrangement joins TRBV15 to TRBJ2-1; D uncertain. Deletions cut 0 bases from V and 7 bases from J, with 22 bases between. CDR1 and CDR2 (germline): LNHNV, YYDKDF (reference sequence). This CDR3 comprises 18 residues. The CDR3 DNA reads as TGTGCCACCAGCAGAGATTATCCCTCTAGGATAGGTGGTAATGAGCAGTTCTTC. This gives the protein CATSRDYPSRIGGNEQFF.

In its sample, this clone was seen many times. The chain uses TRBV5-1 and TRBJ2-1; tentatively, D is TRBD1 or TRBD2 (6 bases each). The CDR3 is made up of 16 amino acids. Germline CDR1 and CDR2: SGHRS and YFSETQ. V lost 0 bases, J lost 7 bases, and 17 bases lay in between. CDR3 residues: CASSLGLGQGRNEQFF. The CDR3 DNA reads as TGCGCCAGCAGCTTGGGGCTGGGGCAGGGGAGGAATGAGCAGTTCTTC. The whole variable domain, remainder taken from reference TRBV5-1 and TRBJ2-1, is KAGVTQTPRYLIKTRGQQVTLSCSPISGHRSVSWYQQTPGQGLQFLFEYFSETQRNKGNFPGRFSGRQFSNSRSEMNVSTLELGDSALYLCASSLGLGQGRNEQFFGPGTRLTVL.